These 12 T cell receptor beta chains share one sample of origin, sequenced in a study of blood T cell repertoires in COVID-19. The data were produced by immunoSEQ multiplex PCR, yet TCRdb's version contains in-frame clones alone and is incomplete. The data contain around 230,000 clones, around 83% of them singletons. The sequencing sample was made of peripheral blood. The receptors stem from a woman aged 50 to 60 with acute or convalescent COVID-19.

The rearrangement links TRBV2 to TRBJ2-5, with TRBD2 identical over 9 bases. CDR1 is SNHLY, CDR2 FYNNEI, per germline. CDR3 length: 15 residues. V was pared by 2 bases and J by 8 bases, with 9 bases of the junction left unmatched. The CDR3 loop reads CASSESSTSGGTQYF. The CDR3 DNA reads as TGTGCCAGCAGTGAAAGTTCGACTAGCGGTGGAACCCAGTACTTC.

V gene TRBV30 combines with J gene TRBJ1-2; D remains unclear. Germline V CDR1 and CDR2: GTSNPN, SVGIG (reference sequence). CDR3 size: 13 residues. The V end was cut by 0 bases, the J end by 3 bases, with 8 bases between. CDR3 residues: CAWSVQSDYGYTF. CDR3 nucleotides: TGTGCCTGGAGTGTACAGTCCGACTATGGCTACACCTTC.

This clone was picked up one time. The chain has TRBV6-1 and TRBJ2-7; no clear D. The CDR3 runs to 17 residues. Germline values: CDR1 MNHNS, CDR2 SASEGT. Between the trimmed V and J ends, which lost 2 bases and 2 bases, there was a span of 19 bases. CDR3: CASSEYRGAIRTYEQYF. CDR3 coding DNA: TGTGCCAGCAGTGAATACCGTGGAGCGATAAGGACCTACGAGCAGTACTTC.

This clone was picked up one time. The DNA of the CDR3 is TGTGCCAGCAGCTTTGTTGGGAACACGGGAGGGCCACTAGGTACGCAGTATTTT. Translated: CASSFVGNTGGPLGTQYF. The chain has TRBV13 and TRBJ2-3; 8 nucleotides align to TRBD2. The V gene's germline CDR1 is PRHDT and CDR2 FYEKMQ (reference sequence). The CDR3 is 18 amino acids. V lost 3 bases to trimming and J lost 8 bases; unmatched junction nucleotides: 19.

The chain links TRBV4-2 to TRBJ1-5, with D perhaps TRBD1 (6 bases). The CDR3 is 17 amino acids. V lost 0 bases and J 6 bases, leaving 18 bases between the germline ends. From germline, CDR1 is LGHNA and CDR2 YNFKEQ. Written as DNA, the CDR3 is TGTGCCAGCAGCCAAGATGTACGGCCGGGGGGCAGTCAGCCCCAGCATTTT. Translated, it gives CASSQDVRPGGSQPQHF.

This chain joins TRBV5-5 and TRBJ1-1; 8 bases agree with TRBD1. The CDR3 contains 15 residues. V was pared by 2 bases and J by 4 bases, with 7 bases of the junction left unmatched. In germline, CDR1 is SGHKS, CDR2 YYEKEE (reference sequence). The CDR3 DNA reads TGTGCCAGCAGCTTCTCAGGGGGCGAAGGCACTGAAGCTTTCTTT. Its translation: CASSFSGGEGTEAFF.

Points on this clone: Other DNA sequences in the same sample also yield this CDR3. This chain uses TRBV3-1 (or the pseudogene TRBV3-2) with TRBJ2-5; D unclear. The CDR3 contains 13 residues. Germline values: CDR1 LGHDT, CDR2 YNNKEL (reference sequence). Deletions cut 1 base from V and 4 bases from J, with 7 bases between. CDR3 nucleotides: TGTGCCAGCAGCCAAGGAACAAGAGAGACCCAGTACTTC. Amino acid sequence: CASSQGTRETQYF.

This sequence joins TRBV2 and TRBJ2-1; 8 positions agree with TRBD1. CDR3 length: 16 residues. Germline assignment: CDR1 SNHLY and CDR2 FYNNEI. Trimming removed 6 bases from V and 4 bases from J; junction bases left unmatched: 11. CDR3 DNA sequence: TGTGCCAGCAGCCCCGTCGGGGGACAGGCTTACAATGAGCAGTTCTTC. This translates into CASSPVGGQAYNEQFF.

This chain joins TRBV2 and TRBJ1-5; D might be TRBD1 (6 bases). Germline-derived CDR1 and CDR2 are SNHLY and FYNNEI. V lost 5 bases, J lost 11 bases, and 22 bases lay in between. The CDR3 runs 15 residues. CDR3 protein: CASSLDRYLEEAQHF. CDR3 DNA sequence: TGTGCCAGCAGTCTTGACAGGTACCTCGAAGAAGCCCAGCATTTT.

CDR3 DNA sequence: TGTGCCAGCAGTTTATTCAGTAGCGGGAGTGGCAACATTCAGTACTTC. As protein: CASSLFSSGSGNIQYF. The rearrangement links TRBV27 to TRBJ2-4, with 9 bases lining up with TRBD2. Germline loops: CDR1 MNHEY, CDR2 SMNVEV (reference sequence). This CDR3 has 16 amino acids. After removal of 1 base from V and 7 bases from J, the junction contained 8 bases not matched to a gene.

This rearrangement joins TRBV24-1 to TRBJ1-5, with TRBD1 matching 9 bases. The V and J ends lost 5 bases and 4 bases, in that order; junction bases with no gene match: 8. The CDR3 totals 16 residues. CDR1 KGHDR and CDR2 SFDVKD come from the germline V gene. CDR3 bases: TGTGCCACCAGTGGAGGGACAGGGAACCTTAATCAGCCCCAGCATTTT. The encoded protein is CATSGGTGNLNQPQHF.

V gene TRBV19 combines with J gene TRBJ1-6; tentative D call: TRBD1 (5 bases). The CDR3 is 16 amino acids. Per the germline V gene, CDR1 is LNHDA and CDR2 is SQIVND (reference sequence). Trimming pared 7 bases from V and 0 bases from J, leaving 13 bases between. Here the CDR3 reads CASTAGGSSYNSPLHF. DNA of the CDR3: TGTGCCAGTACCGCCGGGGGAAGCTCCTATAATTCACCCCTCCACTTT.